This T cell receptor (beta chain) was sequenced during a study of T cell responses to AZD1222 COVID-19 vaccine. Study-level points and caveats: Epitopes outside B.1.351 and B.1.1.7 mutated regions reportedly drew nearly half of spike TCRs.

This CDR3 contains 14 residues. Germline CDR1 and CDR2: SEHNR and FQNEAQ (reference sequence). With V trimmed by 6 bases and J by 5 bases, 4 bases remained unmatched. Sequencing used immunoSEQ multiplex PCR; TCRdb keeps in-frame clones, though not all of them. The table shows 140,000 or so clones, with approximately 86% occurring only once. As concerns this clone: What it binds is not known.

V and J are TRBV7-9 and TRBJ1-4, with 9 bases fitting TRBD1. This TCR came from an adult who received the MenACWY meningococcal vaccine as a control. The sequences come from peripheral blood, collected 28 days after the second dose of the MenACWY control vaccine. The CDR3 reads CASSTGTGNEKLFF. In DNA form, the CDR3 reads TGTGCCAGCAGTACCGGGACAGGGAATGAAAAACTGTTTTTT.